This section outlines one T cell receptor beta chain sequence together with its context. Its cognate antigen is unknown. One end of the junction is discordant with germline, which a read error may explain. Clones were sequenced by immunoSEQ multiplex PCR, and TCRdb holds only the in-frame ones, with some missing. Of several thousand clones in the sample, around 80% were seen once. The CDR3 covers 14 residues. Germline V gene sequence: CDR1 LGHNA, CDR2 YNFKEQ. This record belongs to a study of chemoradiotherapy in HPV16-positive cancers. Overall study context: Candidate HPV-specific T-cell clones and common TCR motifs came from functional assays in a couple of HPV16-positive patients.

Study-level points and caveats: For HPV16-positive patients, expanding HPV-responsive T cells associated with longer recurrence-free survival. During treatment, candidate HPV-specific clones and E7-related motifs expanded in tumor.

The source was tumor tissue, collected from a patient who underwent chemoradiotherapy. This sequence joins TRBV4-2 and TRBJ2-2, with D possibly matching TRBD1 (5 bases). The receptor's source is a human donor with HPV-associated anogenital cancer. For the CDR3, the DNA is TGTGCCAGCAGCCCACCAGGGAACTCCGGGGAGCTGTTTTTT. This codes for CASSPPGNSGELFF.